This T cell receptor (beta chain) is drawn from a study of cytomegalovirus exposure and HLA in healthy donors. PCR employed 60 Vbeta and 13 Jbeta primers. Libraries were prepared by immunoSEQ multiplex PCR; TCRdb keeps only in-frame clonotypes and omits some of them. The sample has some 180,000 clones, 80% seen once. Trimming removed 6 bases from V and 9 bases from J, with 12 bases in between. CDR1 is SNHLY, CDR2 FYNNEI, per germline. There are 12 residues in the CDR3. The material sequenced was PBMCs. This TCR derives from a girl aged 5-17 years in good health and CMV-seropositive. The chain links TRBV2 to TRBJ2-1; D perhaps matches TRBD2 (6 bases). CDR3 coding DNA: TGTGCCAGCAGGCAGGACGGGAGTGAGCAGTTCTTC. Amino acid sequence: CASRQDGSEQFF.